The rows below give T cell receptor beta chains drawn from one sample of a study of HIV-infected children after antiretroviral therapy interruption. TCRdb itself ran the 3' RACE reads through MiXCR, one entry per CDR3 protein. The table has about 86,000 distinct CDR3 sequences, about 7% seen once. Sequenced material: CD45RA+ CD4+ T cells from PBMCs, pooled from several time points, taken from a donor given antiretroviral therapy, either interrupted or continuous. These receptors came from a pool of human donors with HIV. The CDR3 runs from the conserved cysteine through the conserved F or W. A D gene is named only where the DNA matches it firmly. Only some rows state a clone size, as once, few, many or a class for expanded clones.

cdr3_nt: TGTGCCATCAGTGAGTCGAGGGGAGGGGATCAGCCCCAGCATTTT
cdr3_aa: CAISESRGGDQPQHF
j_call: TRBJ1-5
d_call: .
v_call: TRBV10-3
clone_size: few

cdr3_nt: TGTGCCAGCAGTGAAGTGATGAAGAACACTGAAGCTTTCTTT
cdr3_aa: CASSEVMKNTEAFF
j_call: TRBJ1-1
d_call: .
v_call: TRBV2
clone_size: many

cdr3_nt: TGTGCCACCAAGAATGGGCGCCAACTCACAGATACGCAGTATTTT
cdr3_aa: CATKNGRQLTDTQYF
j_call: TRBJ2-3
d_call: .
v_call: TRBV12-3/TRBV12-4
clone_size: many

cdr3_nt: TGTGCCAGTAGTACCACAGGGGTTGGACCCCTCCACTTT
cdr3_aa: CASSTTGVGPLHF
j_call: TRBJ1-6
d_call: TRBD1
v_call: TRBV19
clone_size: few

cdr3_nt: TGTGCCAGCAGTGGATCCGGGCGCAGGGGTTATTCACCCCTCCACTTT
cdr3_aa: CASSGSGRRGYSPLHF
j_call: TRBJ1-6
d_call: .
v_call: TRBV2
clone_size: many

cdr3_nt: TGCAGTGCGGGATTATGGACAGGGGGTTCCCGCTACGAGCAGTACTTC
cdr3_aa: CSAGLWTGGSRYEQYF
j_call: TRBJ2-7
d_call: TRBD1
v_call: TRBV20-1
clone_size: .

cdr3_nt: TGTGCCAGCAGTTCCACTTGGACTCCCAAGGGCGCCAAGGCCTCCTACGAGCAGTACTTC
cdr3_aa: CASSSTWTPKGAKASYEQYF
j_call: TRBJ2-7
d_call: .
v_call: TRBV12-3/TRBV12-4
clone_size: many

cdr3_nt: TGTGCCAGCAGCCGGACAGGGATCTACACAGATACGCAGTATTTT
cdr3_aa: CASSRTGIYTDTQYF
j_call: TRBJ2-3
d_call: TRBD1
v_call: TRBV14
clone_size: .

cdr3_nt: TGTGCCACCAGTGACCAACAGGGGCCCGGCAATCAGCCCCAGCATTTT
cdr3_aa: CATSDQQGPGNQPQHF
j_call: TRBJ1-5
d_call: TRBD1
v_call: TRBV24-1
clone_size: many

cdr3_nt: TGTGCCAGCAGCCAAGGACAGAAAGACCATTACTCCTACGAGCAGTACTTC
cdr3_aa: CASSQGQKDHYSYEQYF
j_call: TRBJ2-7
d_call: .
v_call: TRBV7-6
clone_size: few

cdr3_nt: TGTGCCAGCAGTGCAACAGGGTCACTGAACACTGAAGCTTTCTTT
cdr3_aa: CASSATGSLNTEAFF
j_call: TRBJ1-1
d_call: .
v_call: TRBV6-6
clone_size: many

cdr3_nt: TGCAGTGCTGGAGGACAGGGCCTCTCCACTGAAGCTTTCTTT
cdr3_aa: CSAGGQGLSTEAFF
j_call: TRBJ1-1
d_call: TRBD1
v_call: TRBV20-1
clone_size: many

cdr3_nt: TGTGCCTGGAGTGTATCTAGGTCCGGGGAGCTGTTTTTT
cdr3_aa: CAWSVSRSGELFF
j_call: TRBJ2-2
d_call: .
v_call: TRBV30
clone_size: few

cdr3_nt: TGTGCCAGCTCACCAATTGAAGGTCTCAATGAGCAGTTCTTC
cdr3_aa: CASSPIEGLNEQFF
j_call: TRBJ2-1
d_call: .
v_call: TRBV18
clone_size: many

cdr3_nt: TGTGCCATCAGACCCACAGGAAGGGCCACCGGGGAGCTGTTTTTT
cdr3_aa: CAIRPTGRATGELFF
j_call: TRBJ2-2
d_call: .
v_call: TRBV10-3
clone_size: many

cdr3_nt: TGTGCCAGCAGGGGGGGGGACGCTGAGCAGTTCTTC
cdr3_aa: CASRGGDAEQFF
j_call: TRBJ2-1
d_call: TRBD2
v_call: TRBV6-1
clone_size: many

cdr3_nt: TGTGCCAGCAGTTACCGGGACAGGAACACTGAAGCTTTCTTT
cdr3_aa: CASSYRDRNTEAFF
j_call: TRBJ1-1
d_call: TRBD1
v_call: TRBV6-6
clone_size: few

cdr3_nt: TGTGCCAGCAGCTTAATAGGCCAGGGGGCTGAGACCCAGTACTTC
cdr3_aa: CASSLIGQGAETQYF
j_call: TRBJ2-5
d_call: TRBD1
v_call: TRBV5-4
clone_size: many

cdr3_nt: TGTGCCTGGAGTGTAGGAGACAGGGGTTTCTACGAGCAGTACTTC
cdr3_aa: CAWSVGDRGFYEQYF
j_call: TRBJ2-7
d_call: TRBD1
v_call: TRBV30
clone_size: few

cdr3_nt: TGCAGCGTTGACACGCTAACCCGATACAATGAGCAGTTCTTC
cdr3_aa: CSVDTLTRYNEQFF
j_call: TRBJ2-1
d_call: .
v_call: TRBV29-1
clone_size: many

cdr3_nt: TGCGCCAGCAGCTTGCGAGTAGGAGACTCTGGAAACACCATATATTTT
cdr3_aa: CASSLRVGDSGNTIYF
j_call: TRBJ1-3
d_call: .
v_call: TRBV5-1
clone_size: many

cdr3_nt: TGTGCCAGTAGTATACCGGGACAGGGTCCCCAGCATTTT
cdr3_aa: CASSIPGQGPQHF
j_call: TRBJ1-5
d_call: TRBD1
v_call: TRBV19
clone_size: .

cdr3_nt: TGTGCCAGCAGTGACGAAGCGGGAGTTAGCACAGATACGCAGTATTTT
cdr3_aa: CASSDEAGVSTDTQYF
j_call: TRBJ2-3
d_call: TRBD2
v_call: TRBV6-1
clone_size: many

cdr3_nt: TGTGCCAGTAGTATAAGAGGGACATCCTACGAGCAGTACTTC
cdr3_aa: CASSIRGTSYEQYF
j_call: TRBJ2-7
d_call: .
v_call: TRBV19
clone_size: .

cdr3_nt: TGTGCCAGCATGGGAGGGGGCACCGGGGAGCTGTTTTTT
cdr3_aa: CASMGGGTGELFF
j_call: TRBJ2-2
d_call: .
v_call: TRBV2
clone_size: few

cdr3_nt: TGCGCCAGCAGTGCCCAGACAGGGGCTTATGGCTACACCTTC
cdr3_aa: CASSAQTGAYGYTF
j_call: TRBJ1-2
d_call: TRBD1
v_call: TRBV10-1
clone_size: few

cdr3_nt: TGTGCCAGCAGCTTTAATCCCAGGGCAGGGGGTCTAACTAGCAATCAGCCCCAGCATTTT
cdr3_aa: CASSFNPRAGGLTSNQPQHF
j_call: TRBJ1-5
d_call: TRBD1
v_call: TRBV7-9
clone_size: few

cdr3_nt: TGTGCCAGCAGTTTAAGCCGGACAGGCTACATGAACACTGAAGCTTTCTTT
cdr3_aa: CASSLSRTGYMNTEAFF
j_call: TRBJ1-1
d_call: TRBD1
v_call: TRBV12-3/TRBV12-4
clone_size: many

cdr3_nt: TGCGCCAGCAGCTTGGCCGGAACCTACAATGAGCAGTTCTTC
cdr3_aa: CASSLAGTYNEQFF
j_call: TRBJ2-1
d_call: .
v_call: TRBV5-1
clone_size: few

cdr3_nt: TGTGCCAGCAGTCGAAGAGCTGACAGAGGGATTCAAGAGACCCAGTACTTC
cdr3_aa: CASSRRADRGIQETQYF
j_call: TRBJ2-5
d_call: .
v_call: TRBV6-1
clone_size: few

cdr3_nt: TGCGCCAGCAGCCAAGTACAAGCAGACTACGAGCAGTACTTC
cdr3_aa: CASSQVQADYEQYF
j_call: TRBJ2-7
d_call: .
v_call: TRBV4-1
clone_size: many

cdr3_nt: TGCAGCGTAATAGGCGTTGAAGCCTTCTTT
cdr3_aa: CSVIGVEAFF
j_call: TRBJ1-1
d_call: .
v_call: TRBV29-1
clone_size: many

cdr3_nt: TGTGCCAGTAGTAGCCCTCCGGGATCGGAGCAGTTCTTC
cdr3_aa: CASSSPPGSEQFF
j_call: TRBJ2-1
d_call: .
v_call: TRBV19
clone_size: many

cdr3_nt: TGTGCCAGCTTCGCGAACGGGGCAGATACGCAGTATTTT
cdr3_aa: CASFANGADTQYF
j_call: TRBJ2-3
d_call: .
v_call: TRBV18
clone_size: many

cdr3_nt: TGTGCCAGCAGTCGGACAGACTCGTATGGCTACACCTTC
cdr3_aa: CASSRTDSYGYTF
j_call: TRBJ1-2
d_call: .
v_call: TRBV12-3/TRBV12-4
clone_size: many

cdr3_nt: TGTGCCAGTAGTTGGGACAGTGGTCGAGTACAAGAGACCCAGTACTTC
cdr3_aa: CASSWDSGRVQETQYF
j_call: TRBJ2-5
d_call: TRBD1
v_call: TRBV19
clone_size: few

cdr3_nt: TGCGCCAGCAGCCCACCCTTTGACAGCGGGGAGCTGTTTTTT
cdr3_aa: CASSPPFDSGELFF
j_call: TRBJ2-2
d_call: .
v_call: TRBV4-1
clone_size: .

cdr3_nt: TGCGCCAGCAGCCAAGTTAAGTACCCCTACAATGAGCAGTTCTTC
cdr3_aa: CASSQVKYPYNEQFF
j_call: TRBJ2-1
d_call: .
v_call: TRBV4-1
clone_size: many

cdr3_nt: TGTGCCAGCAGCCGTGGACAGGGCGCAGATACGCAGTATTTT
cdr3_aa: CASSRGQGADTQYF
j_call: TRBJ2-3
d_call: TRBD1
v_call: TRBV7-9
clone_size: .

cdr3_nt: TGTGCCAGCAGTTTAATTGCTAGCGGGGAAGATACGCAGTATTTT
cdr3_aa: CASSLIASGEDTQYF
j_call: TRBJ2-3
d_call: TRBD2
v_call: TRBV12-3/TRBV12-4
clone_size: many